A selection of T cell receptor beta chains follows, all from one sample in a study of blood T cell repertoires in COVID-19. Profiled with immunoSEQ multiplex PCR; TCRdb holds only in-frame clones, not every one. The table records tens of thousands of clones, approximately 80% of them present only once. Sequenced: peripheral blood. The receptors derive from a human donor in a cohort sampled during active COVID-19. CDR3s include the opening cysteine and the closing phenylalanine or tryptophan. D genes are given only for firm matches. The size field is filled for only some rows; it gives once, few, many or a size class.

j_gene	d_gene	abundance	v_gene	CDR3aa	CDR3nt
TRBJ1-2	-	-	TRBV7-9	CASSLVAGNGYTF	TGTGCCAGCAGCTTAGTGGCAGGGAATGGCTACACCTTC
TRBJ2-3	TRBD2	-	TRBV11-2	CASSLGRGEVTDTQYF	TGTGCCAGCAGCTTGGGCCGGGGGGAGGTCACAGATACGCAGTATTTT
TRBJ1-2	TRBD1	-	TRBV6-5	CASSSTGGDYGYTF	TGTGCCAGCAGTTCGACAGGGGGCGATTATGGCTACACCTTC
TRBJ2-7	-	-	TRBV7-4	CASSLKEFYEQYF	TGTGCCAGCAGCTTAAAGGAGTTCTACGAGCAGTACTTC
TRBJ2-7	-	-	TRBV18	CASSPNRKPTRAYEQYF	TGTGCCAGCTCACCAAATCGAAAGCCCACCAGGGCCTACGAGCAGTACTTC
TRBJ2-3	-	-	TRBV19	CASRTRGGFTDTQYF	TGTGCCAGTAGGACTCGTGGGGGGTTCACAGATACGCAGTATTTT
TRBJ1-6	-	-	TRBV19	CASLDRYNSPLHF	TGTGCCAGTCTAGACAGGTATAATTCACCCCTCCACTTT
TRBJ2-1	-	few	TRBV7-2	CASSPLRSYNEQFF	TGTGCCAGCAGCCCCCTCCGCTCCTACAATGAGCAGTTCTTC
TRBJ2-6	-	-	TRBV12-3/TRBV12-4	CASSSSGANVLTF	TGTGCCAGCAGCTCGTCTGGGGCCAACGTCCTGACTTTC
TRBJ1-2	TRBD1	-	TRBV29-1	CSVETGPGYGYTF	TGCAGCGTTGAGACAGGGCCGGGCTATGGCTACACCTTC
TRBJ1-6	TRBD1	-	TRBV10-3	CAISDGQGENSPLHF	TGTGCCATCAGTGATGGACAGGGGGAAAATTCACCCCTCCACTTT
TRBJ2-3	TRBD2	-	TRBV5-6	CASSLRGTSGVADTQYF	TGTGCCAGCAGCTTGCGGGGGACTAGCGGCGTAGCAGATACGCAGTATTTT
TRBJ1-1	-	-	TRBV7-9	CASSFSTVRNTEAFF	TGTGCCAGCAGCTTTTCAACAGTGCGGAACACTGAAGCTTTCTTT
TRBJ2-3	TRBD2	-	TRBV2	CASRKKPGLAGGPGVTDTQYF	TGTGCCAGCAGGAAAAAGCCGGGACTAGCGGGGGGGCCGGGTGTCACAGATACGCAGTATTTT
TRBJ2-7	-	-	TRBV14	CASSQEELGYSYEQYF	TGTGCCAGCAGCCAGGAGGAGTTGGGTTACTCCTACGAGCAGTACTTC
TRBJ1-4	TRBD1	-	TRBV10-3	CAISPGQAEKLFF	TGTGCCATCTCACCGGGACAGGCTGAAAAACTGTTTTTT
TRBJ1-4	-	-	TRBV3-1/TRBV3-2	CASSQDRGQSVAGKLFF	TGTGCCAGCAGCCAAGATCGAGGACAGTCAGTAGCGGGAAAACTGTTTTTT
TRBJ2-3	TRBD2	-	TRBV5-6	CASSQLGAGGLEAADTQYF	TGTGCCAGCAGCCAACTTGGGGCGGGGGGGCTGGAGGCCGCAGATACGCAGTATTTT
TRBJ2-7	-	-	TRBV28	CASSFQLGQLTYEQYF	TGTGCCAGCAGTTTCCAACTTGGACAGCTAACCTACGAGCAGTACTTC
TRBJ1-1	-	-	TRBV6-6	CASTLEGPAFF	TGTGCCAGCACGCTTGAGGGTCCGGCTTTCTTT
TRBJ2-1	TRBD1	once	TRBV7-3	CASSPHKPRLTGGYNEQFF	TGTGCCAGCAGCCCGCACAAACCGCGCCTGACAGGGGGTTACAATGAGCAGTTCTTC
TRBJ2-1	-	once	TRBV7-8	CASSLATTYNEQFF	TGTGCCAGCAGCTTAGCGACAACCTACAATGAGCAGTTCTTC
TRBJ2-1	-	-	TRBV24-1	CATSDSLNEQFF	TGTGCCACCAGTGATTCTCTCAATGAGCAGTTCTTC
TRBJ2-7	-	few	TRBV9	CASSVDSQDLEQYF	TGTGCCAGCAGCGTTGATAGTCAAGATCTCGAGCAGTACTTC
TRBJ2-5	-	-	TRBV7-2	CASCRGEVETQYF	TGTGCCAGCTGTAGGGGTGAGGTAGAGACCCAGTACTTC
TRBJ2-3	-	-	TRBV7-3	CASSLTGATQYF	TGTGCCAGCAGCTTAACGGGCGCCACGCAGTATTTT
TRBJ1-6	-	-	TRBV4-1	CASSQNEQGTAASPLHF	TGCGCCAGCAGCCAGAACGAACAGGGAACGGCGGCTTCACCCCTCCACTTT
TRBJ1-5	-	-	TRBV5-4	CASSLDRARNQPQHF	TGTGCCAGCAGCTTGGACAGGGCAAGGAATCAGCCCCAGCATTTT
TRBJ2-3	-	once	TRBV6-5	CASSQSSDTQYF	TGTGCCAGCAGCCAGTCTTCAGATACGCAGTATTTT
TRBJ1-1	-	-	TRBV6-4	CASSLTGNTEAFF	TGTGCCAGCAGCTTGACAGGGAACACTGAAGCTTTCTTT
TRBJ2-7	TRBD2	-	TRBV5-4	CASSPAGASSYEQYF	TGTGCCAGCAGCCCAGCGGGGGCCAGCTCCTACGAGCAGTACTTC
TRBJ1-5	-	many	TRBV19	CASTYADSGNQPQHF	TGTGCCAGTACTTATGCGGACAGTGGCAATCAGCCCCAGCATTTT
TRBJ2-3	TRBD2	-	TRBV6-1	CASSDPGLVIDTQYF	TGTGCCAGCAGTGACCCGGGACTAGTAATAGATACGCAGTATTTT
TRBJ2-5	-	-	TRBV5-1	CASSAGQPQETQYF	TGCGCCAGCAGCGCGGGACAGCCCCAAGAGACCCAGTACTTC
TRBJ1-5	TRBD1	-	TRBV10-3	CAIRGTAAGSQHF	TGTGCCATCAGAGGGACAGCCGCGGGTTCTCAGCATTTT
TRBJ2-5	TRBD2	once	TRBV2	CASSGASGGALETQYF	TGTGCCAGCAGTGGGGCTAGCGGGGGGGCCCTAGAGACCCAGTACTTC
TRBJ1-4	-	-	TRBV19	CASSIPREKLFF	TGTGCCAGTAGTATCCCGAGGGAAAAACTGTTTTTT
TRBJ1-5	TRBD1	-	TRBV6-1	CASSESRDSVQHF	TGTGCCAGCAGTGAGTCCCGGGACAGCGTCCAGCATTTT
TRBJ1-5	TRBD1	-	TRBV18	CASSRDRVHNQPQHF	TGTGCCAGCTCCCGGGACAGGGTTCACAATCAGCCCCAGCATTTT
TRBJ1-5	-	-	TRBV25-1	CASSAGSYQPQHF	TGTGCCAGCAGTGCAGGGTCTTATCAGCCCCAGCATTTT
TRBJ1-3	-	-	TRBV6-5	CASSYKLGSGNTIYF	TGTGCCAGCAGTTACAAACTTGGCTCTGGAAACACCATATATTTT
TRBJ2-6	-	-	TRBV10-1	CASRYRSSGANVLTF	TGCGCCAGCCGTTACAGAAGCTCTGGGGCCAACGTCCTGACTTTC
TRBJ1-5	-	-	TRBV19	CASSTTGNSNQPQHF	TGTGCCAGTAGTACTACAGGCAATAGCAATCAGCCCCAGCATTTT
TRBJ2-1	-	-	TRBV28	CASRKLQGYEQFF	TGTGCCAGCAGAAAGCTACAGGGATATGAGCAGTTCTTC